This TCR beta chain was recovered during a study of blood T cell repertoires in COVID-19. V was trimmed by 0 bases and J by 0 bases, leaving 5 bases between them. Germline lookup yields CDR1 MGHRA and CDR2 YSYEKL. The CDR3 is 14 amino acids. Per the original data handling: Amplification with reference gene primers provided the estimates of nucleated cell counts. The protocol was immunoSEQ multiplex PCR, while the TCRdb copy is restricted to in-frame clones and leaves out a portion. Clonal size and the V and J genes are those of that table, whereas D and trimming came from the DNA. This table holds around 140,000 clones, about 85% found once.

The material sequenced was PBMCs or T cells enriched from blood (not recorded which). The J gene is TRBJ1-1, the V gene TRBV4-1; D gene unclear. The sequence was obtained from a middle-aged woman who had been exposed to COVID-19. CDR3 protein: CASSQEPMNTEAFF. DNA of the CDR3: TGCGCCAGCAGCCAAGAACCTATGAACACTGAAGCTTTCTTT.